This paragraph covers one T cell receptor beta chain sequence. Antigen specificity is unknown. This sample was taken from a study of T cell responses to AZD1222 COVID-19 vaccine. Unmatched junction bases numbered 3, after V lost 4 bases and J lost 1 base. The CDR3 length is 14 residues. The V gene's germline CDR1 is SQVTM and CDR2 ANQGSEA. Using immunoSEQ multiplex PCR, the repertoire was profiled, and TCRdb retains in-frame clones only, with some absent. The profile covers around 70,000 clones, with roughly 90% appearing a single time and around 8% taken by the ten largest. General study findings and limits: Dominant CD4 TCR responses targeted spike regions 160-218 and 743-854.

This receptor was identified in an adult in good health. Sample: peripheral blood, taken on day 0 of AZD1222 vaccination. The chain joins TRBV29-1 to TRBJ2-3, with TRBD2 identical over 9 bases. The CDR3 here is CSVGGGRGTDTQYF. The CDR3 region has the DNA TGCAGCGTTGGGGGCGGGAGGGGCACAGATACGCAGTATTTT.